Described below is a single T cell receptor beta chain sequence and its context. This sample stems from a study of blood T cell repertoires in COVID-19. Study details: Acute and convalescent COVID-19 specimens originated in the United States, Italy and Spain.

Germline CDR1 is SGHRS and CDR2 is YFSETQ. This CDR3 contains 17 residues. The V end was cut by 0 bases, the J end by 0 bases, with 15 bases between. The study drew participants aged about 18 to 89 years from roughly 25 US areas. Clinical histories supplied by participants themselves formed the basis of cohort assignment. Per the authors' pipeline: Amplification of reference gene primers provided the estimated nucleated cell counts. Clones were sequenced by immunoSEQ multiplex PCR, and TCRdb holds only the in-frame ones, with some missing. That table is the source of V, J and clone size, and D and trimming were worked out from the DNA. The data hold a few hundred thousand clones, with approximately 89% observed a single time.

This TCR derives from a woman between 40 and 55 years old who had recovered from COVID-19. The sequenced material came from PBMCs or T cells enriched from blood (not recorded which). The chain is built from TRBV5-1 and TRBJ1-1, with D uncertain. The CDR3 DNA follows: TGCGCCAGCAGCTTGGGCGATACTTCCGTTCTGAACACTGAAGCTTTCTTT. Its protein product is CASSLGDTSVLNTEAFF. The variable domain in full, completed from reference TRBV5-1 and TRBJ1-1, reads KAGVTQTPRYLIKTRGQQVTLSCSPISGHRSVSWYQQTPGQGLQFLFEYFSETQRNKGNFPGRFSGRQFSNSRSEMNVSTLELGDSALYLCASSLGDTSVLNTEAFFGQGTRLTVV.